These T cell receptor beta chains were read from a single sample in a study of cytomegalovirus exposure and HLA in healthy donors. The method was immunoSEQ multiplex PCR; TCRdb's version includes in-frame clones alone and lacks a portion of them. The profile covers approximately 110,000 clones, with just under 75% appearing a single time and around 4.8% taken by the ten largest. The specimen was PBMCs. The source of these receptors is a man aged 55-75 years in good health and CMV-seropositive. CDR3s include the opening cysteine and the closing phenylalanine or tryptophan. D genes are given only for firm matches. The listing skips clone size in some rows; elsewhere it reads once, few, many or a size class.

CDR3 protein	CDR3 DNA	clone size	D gene	V gene	J gene
CASSPQGLVTDTQYF	TGTGCCAGCAGCCCCCAAGGACTAGTCACAGATACGCAGTATTTT	.	TRBD2	TRBV9	TRBJ2-3
CAWTLTGLDNSPLHF	TGTGCCTGGACCCTCACAGGGTTGGATAATTCACCCCTCCACTTT	.	.	TRBV30	TRBJ1-6
CASSLHFNVLTF	TGTGCCAGTAGTTTGCACTTCAACGTCCTGACTTTC	.	.	TRBV19	TRBJ2-6
CASSYSLTSVVETQYF	TGTGCCAGCAGTTACTCTCTGACTAGCGTCGTGGAGACCCAGTACTTC	once	TRBD2	TRBV6-6	TRBJ2-5
CASSPLTTVNEQFF	TGTGCCAGCAGCCCTCTCACTACCGTGAATGAGCAGTTCTTC	.	.	TRBV9	TRBJ2-1
CASSLLGQGQETQYF	TGTGCCAGCAGTTTATTGGGACAGGGCCAAGAGACCCAGTACTTC	.	TRBD1	TRBV28	TRBJ2-5
CASSYSIGTGYMAFF	TGTGCCAGCAGTTACTCGATTGGGACAGGGTATATGGCTTTCTTT	.	TRBD1	TRBV6-5	TRBJ1-1
CASSLRGRARLADTQYF	TGTGCCAGCAGCCTCCGGGGTCGGGCCCGCCTAGCAGATACGCAGTATTTT	.	.	TRBV7-2	TRBJ2-3
CASSPGSESSPLHF	TGTGCCAGCAGTCCTGGGTCGGAGAGTTCACCCCTCCACTTT	.	.	TRBV6-6	TRBJ1-6
CASSRGPDVTNEKLFF	TGTGCCAGCAGCCGCGGGCCTGACGTAACTAATGAAAAACTGTTTTTT	.	.	TRBV11-1	TRBJ1-4
CASSLKGVGGGETQYF	TGTGCCAGCAGCTTAAAAGGTGTTGGGGGGGGAGAGACCCAGTACTTC	.	TRBD2	TRBV5-6	TRBJ2-5
CASSSGTGSEQYF	TGTGCCAGTAGTTCCGGGACAGGAAGCGAGCAGTACTTC	once	TRBD1	TRBV19	TRBJ2-7
CASSPQSGNQETQYF	TGTGCCAGCAGCCCCCAATCCGGGAACCAAGAGACCCAGTACTTC	.	.	TRBV7-3	TRBJ2-5
CASSLETGYTDTQYF	TGTGCCAGCAGTTTAGAGACAGGGTACACAGATACGCAGTATTTT	.	TRBD1	TRBV27	TRBJ2-3
CASSLGASGLPGEQYF	TGTGCCAGCAGCTTAGGGGCTAGCGGACTACCTGGGGAGCAGTACTTC	once	TRBD2	TRBV11-2	TRBJ2-7
CASNLSGRGETQYF	TGTGCCAGCAACCTGTCGGGGCGGGGGGAGACCCAGTACTTC	.	TRBD2	TRBV6-6	TRBJ2-5
CASSLGTGGTGNTIYF	TGTGCCAGCAGCTTGGGGACAGGGGGGACTGGAAACACCATATATTTT	.	TRBD1	TRBV5-6	TRBJ1-3
CASSEDGLETQYF	TGTGCCAGCAGCGAGGATGGTCTGGAGACCCAGTACTTC	.	.	TRBV6-1	TRBJ2-5
CASSGGVWGNQPQHF	TGTGCCAGCAGTGGGGGGGTTTGGGGCAATCAGCCCCAGCATTTT	medium-sized	.	TRBV6-1	TRBJ1-5
CASSSQGAGYEQYF	TGCGCCAGCAGCTCACAGGGGGCCGGCTACGAGCAGTACTTC	.	TRBD1	TRBV5-1	TRBJ2-7
CANGGLLNTGELFF	TGTGCCAACGGGGGTTTGTTAAACACCGGGGAGCTGTTTTTT	.	.	TRBV2	TRBJ2-2
CATSSGQGGDTEAFF	TGTGCCACCAGCAGCGGGCAGGGGGGAGACACTGAAGCTTTCTTT	.	TRBD1	TRBV15	TRBJ1-1
CASSLGGAPEEQYF	TGTGCCAGCAGCTTAGGAGGGGCACCGGAGGAGCAGTACTTC	.	.	TRBV5-6	TRBJ2-7
CATSRGTGGAEAFF	TGTGCCACCAGCAGAGGGACAGGGGGCGCTGAAGCTTTCTTT	.	TRBD1	TRBV15	TRBJ1-1
CASSPGQGWGTDTQYF	TGTGCCAGCTCACCCGGACAGGGGTGGGGCACAGATACGCAGTATTTT	.	TRBD1	TRBV18	TRBJ2-3
CASSSFSGGRTETQYF	TGTGCCAGCAGTTCGTTCAGCGGGGGGAGGACGGAGACCCAGTACTTC	.	TRBD2	TRBV27	TRBJ2-5
CALDPSAGGGRNTIYF	TGTGCCCTCGATCCTTCGGCGGGGGGCGGGAGAAACACCATATATTTT	.	.	TRBV19	TRBJ1-3
CASSRDSIVEPQHF	TGTGCCAGCAGCCGGGACAGTATTGTTGAACCCCAGCATTTT	few	TRBD1	TRBV5-6	TRBJ1-5
CATKKPQGPYEQYF	TGTGCCACCAAAAAACCACAGGGTCCCTACGAGCAGTACTTC	.	.	TRBV28	TRBJ2-7
CASRAGLHSPLHF	TGTGCCAGCAGGGCCGGGTTACATTCACCCCTCCACTTT	.	.	TRBV6-7	TRBJ1-6
CASSTGLSYEQYF	TGTGCCAGCTCTACAGGGCTCTCCTACGAGCAGTACTTC	.	.	TRBV19	TRBJ2-7
CASRQGDQPQHF	TGTGCCAGCAGACAGGGGGATCAGCCCCAGCATTTT	.	TRBD1	TRBV6-5	TRBJ1-5
CASSATSGGGTQYF	TGCGCCAGCAGTGCGACTAGCGGGGGAGGTACGCAGTATTTT	.	TRBD2	TRBV10-2	TRBJ2-3
CASRKTSAGETQYF	TGTGCCAGCAGGAAGACTAGCGCGGGGGAGACCCAGTACTTC	.	TRBD2	TRBV28	TRBJ2-5
CASSLGPGGEGSPLHF	TGCGCCAGCAGCTTGGGGCCAGGGGGCGAAGGATCACCCCTCCACTTT	.	TRBD1	TRBV5-1	TRBJ1-6
CASRRQGIYEQYF	TGTGCCAGCAGAAGACAGGGGATCTACGAGCAGTACTTC	.	TRBD1	TRBV6-5	TRBJ2-7
CASSEQTRLNTEAFF	TGTGCCAGCAGTGAGCAGACAAGATTGAACACTGAAGCTTTCTTT	few	.	TRBV6-1	TRBJ1-1